This entry concerns a single T cell receptor beta chain. The data belong to a study of CD8 T cells in Susac syndrome. The patients serving as multiple sclerosis controls were treatment-naive. They had stable or active relapsing-remitting disease and fulfilled revised McDonald criteria. Negative isolation yielded CD4+ and CD8+ T cells, and FACS enriched TEMRA cells. Reverse transcription of about 0.5 to 1 ug RNA was carried out with random hexamers. Across 54 Vbeta and 13 Jbeta, immunoSEQ multiplex PCR amplified TCR beta CDR3. TCRdb fed the immunoSEQ multiplex PCR reads into MiXCR, producing one record per CDR3 protein. The table shows roughly 140,000 distinct CDR3 sequences, with around 95% occurring only once. V was clipped by 4 bases and J by 6 bases, with 9 bases between them. The CDR3 runs 11 residues. Germline V lookup: CDR1 SQVTM, CDR2 ANQGSEA.

The chain carries TRBV29-1 and TRBJ1-2, with D possibly matching TRBD1 (6 bases). The sequence was collected from a human donor with multiple sclerosis. Input material: CD8+ T cells from PBMCs. CDR3 DNA sequence: TGCAGCGTTGCAGGGGCAGATGGCTACACCTTC. It translates to CSVAGADGYTF.